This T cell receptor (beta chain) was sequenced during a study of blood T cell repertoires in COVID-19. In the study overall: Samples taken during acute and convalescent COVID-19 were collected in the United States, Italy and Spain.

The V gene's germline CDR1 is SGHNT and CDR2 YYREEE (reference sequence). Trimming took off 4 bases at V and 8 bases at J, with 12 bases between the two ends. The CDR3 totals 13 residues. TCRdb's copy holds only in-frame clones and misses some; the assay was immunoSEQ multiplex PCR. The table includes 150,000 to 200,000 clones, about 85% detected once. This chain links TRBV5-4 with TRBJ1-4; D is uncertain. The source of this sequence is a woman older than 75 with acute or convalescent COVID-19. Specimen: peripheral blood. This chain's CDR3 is CASSPERGEKLFF. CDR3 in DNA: TGTGCCAGCAGCCCGGAGAGAGGGGAAAAACTGTTTTTT.